The 19 T cell receptor beta chains reported below all come from one sample, sequenced in a study of OX40 agonist ivuxolimab in advanced cancers. The data were produced by immunoSEQ multiplex PCR, yet TCRdb's version contains in-frame clones alone and is incomplete. The sample records about 57,000 clones, 75% to 85% being singletons. Source: CD4+ or CD8+ T cells sorted from blood, taken in a trial of the OX40 agonist ivuxolimab. The receptors come from an adult with an advanced solid tumor such as melanoma, head and neck, liver or kidney cancer.

This chain links TRBV7-2 with TRBJ2-7; 8 positions match TRBD1. The junction had 7 bases not matched to a gene; V was cut back by 5 bases and J by 1 base. The V gene's germline CDR1 is SGHTA and CDR2 FQGNSA. This CDR3 is built from 15 residues. CDR3 protein: CASSRDRGFSYEQYF. The CDR3 DNA reads TGTGCCAGCAGCCGCGACAGGGGTTTTTCCTACGAGCAGTACTTC.

The rearrangement joins TRBV7-8 to TRBJ2-5; 10 positions match TRBD2. Germline V gene data show CDR1 as SGHVS and CDR2 as FQNEAQ. This CDR3 contains 16 residues. The ends lost 1 base at V and 5 bases at J; junction bases unmatched: 7. CDR3 region: CASSLEFSAGGETQYF. DNA of the CDR3: TGTGCCAGCAGCTTAGAGTTTTCAGCGGGAGGGGAGACCCAGTACTTC.

V and J are TRBV30 and TRBJ1-1; tentatively, D is TRBD1 (5 bases). The CDR3 has 13 amino acids. V was shortened by 4 bases and J by 1 base, with 10 bases between the two germline ends. In germline, CDR1 is GTSNPN, CDR2 SVGIG (reference sequence). CDR3 DNA sequence: TGTGCCTGGATGGGGACGGCGAACACTGAAGCTTTCTTT. Its protein product is CAWMGTANTEAFF.

The genes are TRBV15 and TRBJ2-5, with a possible D match to TRBD2 (6 bases). Trimming took off 3 bases at V and 5 bases at J, with 13 bases between the two ends. The V gene's germline CDR1 is LNHNV and CDR2 YYDKDF (reference sequence). CDR3 length: 14 residues. The CDR3 spells CATSSGSTGETQYF. The CDR3, as DNA: TGTGCCACCAGCAGCGGGAGTACGGGTGAGACCCAGTACTTC.

This sequence joins TRBV29-1 and TRBJ2-2, with a possible D match to TRBD2 (6 bases). Deletions cut 7 bases from V and 7 bases from J, with 19 bases between. Germline V CDR1 and CDR2: SQVTM, ANQGSEA. This CDR3 region has 14 residues. Here the CDR3 reads CSACPSEGIGELFF. CDR3 coding DNA: TGCAGCGCCTGCCCCTCGGAGGGCATCGGGGAGCTGTTTTTT.

The gene calls are TRBV11-2 and TRBJ2-1, with D maybe TRBD2 (6 bases). The V gene's germline CDR1 is SGHAT and CDR2 FQNNGV. CDR3 length: 14 amino acids. The V end lost 7 bases, the J end lost 5 bases, and 15 bases lay between the germline ends. CDR3 loop: CASKWTNPHNEQFF. The CDR3 DNA sequence: TGTGCCAGCAAATGGACTAACCCTCACAATGAGCAGTTCTTC.

V usage is TRBV6-4 and J usage is TRBJ1-2; TRBD1 matches at 7 bases. Germline lookup yields CDR1 MRHNA and CDR2 SNTAGT. This CDR3 comprises 14 residues. V lost 5 bases, J lost 8 bases, and 11 bases stayed unmatched. CDR3 sequence reads: CASSRDSSSEGYTF. The CDR3 coding sequence is TGTGCCAGCAGTCGGGACAGCTCGTCTGAGGGCTACACCTTC.

The sample holds a few counts of this clone. DNA for the CDR3: TGTGCCAGCAGTGATCCCCCCACAGATACGCAGTATTTT. Translated, it gives CASSDPPTDTQYF. This chain uses TRBV25-1 with TRBJ2-3; D ambiguous. The CDR3 length is 13 residues. Between the trimmed V and J ends, which lost 3 bases and 2 bases, there was a span of 6 bases. The germline gives CDR1 MGHDK, CDR2 SYGVNS.

The chain combines TRBV11-3 with TRBJ2-3, with a weak D call TRBD2 (5 bases). Germline values: CDR1 SGHNT, CDR2 YENEEA. CDR3 length: 15 amino acids. V lost 0 bases and J lost 2, with 9 bases in between. The CDR3 DNA reads as TGTGCCAGCAGCTTAGATGGAGGCACCACAGATACGCAGTATTTT. Protein: CASSLDGGTTDTQYF. The whole variable domain, remainder taken from reference TRBV11-3 and TRBJ2-3, is EAGVVQSPRYKIIEKKQPVAFWCNPISGHNTLYWYLQNLGQGPELLIRYENEEAVDDSQLPKDRFSAERLKGVDSTLKIQPAELGDSAVYLCASSLDGGTTDTQYFGPGTRLTVL.

The chain recombines TRBV18 with TRBJ2-1, with TRBD1 identical over 7 bases. The CDR3 contains 15 residues. Germline CDR1 reads KGHSH; CDR2 reads LQKENI. Germline trimming cut 6 bases from V and 0 bases from J; bases unmatched to any gene: 5. CDR3 protein: CASSPTGDSYNEQFF. In nucleotides, the CDR3 is TGTGCCAGCTCGCCCACAGGGGACTCCTACAATGAGCAGTTCTTC.

V usage is TRBV7-6 and J usage is TRBJ2-7; TRBD2 matches at 8 bases. V dropped 5 bases and J dropped 6; count of bases not matched to a gene: 12. CDR1 and CDR2 (germline): SGHVS, FNYEAQ. This CDR3 has 15 amino acids. This chain's CDR3 is CASSPRREGPSEQYF. The CDR3 DNA follows: TGTGCCAGCAGCCCCCGCCGGGAGGGCCCCAGCGAGCAGTACTTC.

The chain employs TRBV5-1 and TRBJ2-1; possible D gene TRBD1, 5 bases. Trimming removed 2 bases from V and 2 bases from J, with 8 bases in between. Per germline, CDR1 SGHRS and CDR2 YFSETQ. CDR3 size: 14 residues. The CDR3 bases are TGCGCCAGCAGCTTAGGGGTAACCTACAATGAGCAGTTCTTC. This encodes CASSLGVTYNEQFF.

V and J are TRBV9 and TRBJ2-3, with TRBD2 matching 10 bases. The CDR3 consists of 15 residues. The germline V gene encodes CDR1 SGDLS and CDR2 YYNGEE. V was pared by 4 bases and J by 3 bases, with 5 bases of the junction left unmatched. The CDR3 bases are TGTGCCAGCAGCCCACTAGCGGGAAGAACAGATACGCAGTATTTT. Its protein product is CASSPLAGRTDTQYF.

The table lists this clone with a count of one. Given a much more abundant clone one base away, this may be a read error. The chain combines TRBV11-3 with TRBJ2-3; the match to TRBD2 covers 14 bases. The CDR3 is 16 amino acids. Trimming at V came to 5 bases and at J to 3 bases, leaving 4 bases not matched to a gene. Germline CDR1 is SGHNT and CDR2 is YENEEA. The CDR3 nucleotides are TGTGCCAGCAGCCTGGGACTAGCGGGAGAAACAGATACGCAGTATTTT. It is translated as CASSLGLAGETDTQYF.

The rearrangement uses TRBV15 and TRBJ2-5; either TRBD1 or TRBD2 may supply D (5 bases each). This CDR3 region has 18 residues. Trimming left V 2 bases short and J 5 bases short, with 24 bases between. Looked up from germline, CDR1 is LNHNV and CDR2 is YYDKDF (reference sequence). The DNA for the CDR3 is TGTGCCACCAGCAGATCAGGGACCAGGTCCGCGCCGGGGGAGACCCAGTACTTC. This encodes CATSRSGTRSAPGETQYF.

The V call is TRBV5-1, the J call TRBJ2-7, with a possible D match to TRBD1 (6 bases). The ends were cut back, 5 bases at V and 1 base at J, with 19 bases in the middle. This CDR3 spans 16 amino acids. Per the germline V gene, CDR1 is SGHRS and CDR2 is YFSETQ. This chain's CDR3 is CASRPSRGGDSYEQYF. The CDR3 DNA is TGCGCCAGCAGACCGTCGAGAGGGGGTGATTCCTACGAGCAGTACTTC.

The chain couples TRBV7-8 to TRBJ1-2, with a possible D match to TRBD1 (6 bases). In germline, CDR1 is SGHVS, CDR2 FQNEAQ. The ends were cut back, 1 base at V and 4 bases at J, with 7 bases in the middle. The CDR3 extends over 13 amino acids. This chain's CDR3 is CASSLGGAYGYTF. The CDR3 DNA is TGTGCCAGCAGCTTAGGGGGGGCCTATGGCTACACCTTC.

V is TRBV11-2 and J is TRBJ2-4, with D possibly TRBD1 on 6 matching bases. CDR3 length: 12 amino acids. The V and J ends lost 5 bases and 15 bases respectively, with 17 bases between them. Germline V gene lookup returns CDR1 SGHAT and CDR2 FQNNGV. The CDR3 DNA follows: TGTGCCAGCAGCCCATCGTCAGGGGCGAGGTACTTC. Translating gives CASSPSSGARYF.

The chain is built from TRBV5-4 and TRBJ2-5; TRBD2 matches 8 bases. The V gene end was trimmed by 4 bases and the J gene end by 3 bases; junction bases not matched to a gene: 5. Germline V gene data show CDR1 as SGHNT and CDR2 as YYREEE (reference sequence). This CDR3 region has 14 residues. The CDR3 spells CASSRWGLEETQYF. In nucleotides, the CDR3 is TGTGCCAGCAGCCGGTGGGGACTAGAAGAGACCCAGTACTTC.